A single sample is the source of the 23 T cell receptor beta chains below, sequenced in a study of CD8 T cells in Susac syndrome. The authors reverse transcribed 0.5 to 1 ug RNA with random hexamers. TCRdb reanalysed the immunoSEQ multiplex PCR reads using MiXCR and keeps one entry per CDR3 protein. The sample contains around 270,000 distinct CDR3 sequences, roughly 85% of which appear only once. Sequenced: CD8+ T cells from PBMCs. These receptors were taken from a human donor with multiple sclerosis.

The rearrangement joins TRBV4-1 to TRBJ1-5; possible D gene TRBD1, 5 bases. Trimming removed 1 base from V and 5 bases from J, with 12 bases in between. The CDR3 is 15 residues long. Per the germline V gene, CDR1 is MGHRA and CDR2 is YSYEKL. CDR3 sequence reads: CASSQVGRDDQPQHF. The CDR3 DNA reads TGCGCCAGCAGCCAAGTAGGTAGGGACGATCAGCCCCAGCATTTT.

This clonotype was found a few times. This chain uses TRBV19 with TRBJ2-1; TRBD2 agrees at 7 bases. Germline loops: CDR1 LNHDA, CDR2 SQIVND (reference sequence). Unmatched junction bases numbered 2, after V lost 3 bases and J lost 0 bases. The CDR3 contains 15 residues. CDR3 coding DNA: TGTGCCAGTAGTATTCGCGGGAGCTCCTACAATGAGCAGTTCTTC. Translation: CASSIRGSSYNEQFF.

The J gene is TRBJ1-6, the V gene TRBV25-1, with TRBD1 matching over 7 bases. CDR1 MGHDK and CDR2 SYGVNS come from the germline V gene. This CDR3 spans 15 amino acids. The ends lost 2 bases at V and 8 bases at J; junction bases unmatched: 6. The CDR3 here is CASSEGGGWHSPLHF. The CDR3 DNA is TGTGCCAGCAGTGAAGGAGGGGGCTGGCATTCACCCCTCCACTTT.

The V and J genes are TRBV7-2 and TRBJ2-7; TRBD1 matches at 11 bases. The CDR3 loop spans 15 amino acids. The V gene end was trimmed by 3 bases and the J gene end by 2 bases; junction bases not matched to a gene: 3. CDR1 SGHTA and CDR2 FQGNSA come from the germline V gene. Here the CDR3 reads CASSFGTGGTYEQYF. The CDR3 DNA reads TGTGCCAGCAGCTTCGGGACAGGGGGTACCTACGAGCAGTACTTC.

This chain joins TRBV4-3 and TRBJ1-4, with unresolved D. V was trimmed by 0 bases and J by 8 bases, leaving 16 bases between them. The germline gives CDR1 LGHNA, CDR2 YSLEER. The CDR3 has 16 residues. CDR3 DNA: TGCGCCAGCAGCCAAGATGGGCACCGAAGCGGGGAAAAACTGTTTTTT. It translates to CASSQDGHRSGEKLFF.

The V gene is TRBV27, the J gene TRBJ2-3, with 11 nucleotides matching TRBD1. Germline CDR1 MNHEY, CDR2 SMNVEV (reference sequence). Trimming took 0 bases from V and 0 from J; bases not matched to a gene: 2. This CDR3 has 17 amino acids. CDR3 bases: TGTGCCAGCAGTTTATCTGGGACAGGGGGAAGCACAGATACGCAGTATTTT. As protein: CASSLSGTGGSTDTQYF.

This chain uses TRBV27 with TRBJ2-1; D gene unclear. V lost 2 bases to trimming and J lost 4 bases, with 6 bases between them. The CDR3 has 13 residues. Germline V gene lookup returns CDR1 MNHEY and CDR2 SMNVEV (reference sequence). The CDR3 bases are TGTGCCAGCAGTTTAGATAGATACAATGAGCAGTTCTTC. This sequence encodes CASSLDRYNEQFF.

This sequence joins TRBV7-2 and TRBJ1-5; 8 nucleotides line up with TRBD1. The CDR3 totals 15 residues. Germline values: CDR1 SGHTA, CDR2 FQGNSA. With V trimmed by 5 bases and J by 1 base, 4 bases remained unmatched. CDR3 loop: CASSATGASNQPQHF. The CDR3 DNA reads TGTGCCAGCAGCGCGACAGGGGCGAGCAATCAGCCCCAGCATTTT.

The genes are TRBV25-1 and TRBJ2-5; 10 positions agree with TRBD2. The germline CDR1 and CDR2 sequences are MGHDK and SYGVNS. The CDR3 extends over 18 amino acids. Germline trimming cut 2 bases from V and 4 bases from J; bases unmatched to any gene: 13. The CDR3 bases are TGTGCCAGCAGTGAACCTCTAGCGGGAGAATCGAGTCCAGAGACCCAGTACTTC. It translates to CASSEPLAGESSPETQYF.

The V call is TRBV6-1, the J call TRBJ2-1; TRBD2 matches 7 bases. The V segment lost 8 bases and the J segment 5 bases; nucleotides outside the gene matches: 18. Per the germline V gene, CDR1 is MNHNS and CDR2 is SASEGT. This CDR3 region has 17 residues. The CDR3 nucleotides are TGTGCCAGCGCTATTATGGGTATCGCGGGAGCCCACAATGAGCAGTTCTTC. As protein: CASAIMGIAGAHNEQFF.

The chain recombines TRBV24-1 with TRBJ2-1; D is unresolved. Trimming pared 4 bases from V and 4 bases from J, leaving 7 bases between. This CDR3 comprises 13 residues. Germline V gene sequence: CDR1 KGHDR, CDR2 SFDVKD. Written as DNA, the CDR3 is TGTGCCACCAGTGAGGGCAATTACAATGAGCAGTTCTTC. Its translation: CATSEGNYNEQFF.

This chain connects TRBV19 to TRBJ1-1; D perhaps matches TRBD1 (5 bases). Germline V gene data show CDR1 as LNHDA and CDR2 as SQIVND (reference sequence). V was cut by 3 bases and J by 11 bases, with 16 bases left in between. This CDR3 comprises 13 residues. This CDR3 reads CASSMGPTIDAFF. As DNA, the CDR3 is TGTGCCAGTAGTATGGGGCCGACAATCGACGCTTTCTTT.

V gene TRBV6-5 combines with J gene TRBJ2-3, with TRBD1 matching 9 bases. The CDR3 extends over 15 amino acids. V lost 6 bases and J lost 4; bases outside the gene matches: 8. Germline V lookup: CDR1 MNHEY, CDR2 SVGAGI. The CDR3 nucleotides are TGTGCCAGCAGACGGACAGGGGAGCCAGCAGATACGCAGTATTTT. Translated: CASRRTGEPADTQYF.

V gene TRBV15 combines with J gene TRBJ1-2; D unclear. Trimming took off 0 bases at V and 4 bases at J, with 12 bases between the two ends. Germline-derived CDR1 and CDR2 are LNHNV and YYDKDF (reference sequence). This CDR3 has 15 residues. The CDR3 bases are TGTGCCACCAGCAGAGAACTAGGGCGGATCTATGGCTACACCTTC. It translates to CATSRELGRIYGYTF.

The chain has TRBV6-5 and TRBJ2-5; TRBD2 matches 8 bases. This CDR3 region has 16 residues. In germline, CDR1 is MNHEY, CDR2 SVGAGI. The junction had 5 bases not matched to a gene; V was cut back by 0 bases and J by 2 bases. The CDR3 sequence is CASSYSAGGSQETQYF. CDR3 sequence (DNA): TGTGCCAGCAGTTACTCCGCGGGAGGAAGTCAAGAGACCCAGTACTTC.

The chain couples TRBV3-1 to TRBJ2-1; no clear D. Germline lookup yields CDR1 LGHDT and CDR2 YNNKEL (reference sequence). The CDR3 length is 15 residues. The V gene lost 2 bases and the J gene lost 1 base, with 9 bases spanning the gap. The CDR3 sequence is CASSQYQKSYNEQFF. The CDR3 coding sequence is TGTGCCAGCAGCCAATACCAGAAATCCTACAATGAGCAGTTCTTC.

The chain recombines TRBV12-3 or TRBV12-4 with TRBJ2-2; tentative D call: TRBD2 (5 bases). This CDR3 comprises 11 residues. V shed 6 bases and J shed 8 bases, with 7 bases lying between them. The DNA for the CDR3 is TGTGCCAGCAGACTAGGGGGGGAGCTGTTTTTT. This translates into CASRLGGELFF.

The V gene is TRBV28, the J gene TRBJ2-7; D gene uncertain. Germline loops: CDR1 MDHEN, CDR2 SYDVKM. Trimming pared 3 bases from V and 9 bases from J, leaving 21 bases between. This CDR3 is 15 amino acids long. CDR3 DNA: TGTGCCAGCAGTTTTGAGTGGTTCGGATCTAACGGGCAGTACTTC. It specifies CASSFEWFGSNGQYF.

The genes are TRBV27 and TRBJ2-7; 9 bases agree with TRBD1. J was trimmed by 9 bases and V by 4 bases; bases with no gene match: 10. The CDR3 runs 14 residues. Germline V CDR1 and CDR2: MNHEY, SMNVEV (reference sequence). The CDR3 DNA reads TGTGCCAGCAGTTCCGGGACAGGGTTTGTTGTGCAGTACTTC. It translates to CASSSGTGFVVQYF.

The CDR3, as DNA: TGTGCCAGCAGACCCGTCCTTCTAGCGGGTATCGACAATGAGCAGTTCTTC. This codes for CASRPVLLAGIDNEQFF. The chain carries TRBV6-1 and TRBJ2-1; 8 positions agree with TRBD2. V dropped 6 bases and J dropped 5; count of bases not matched to a gene: 15. In germline, CDR1 is MNHNS, CDR2 SASEGT. The CDR3 contains 17 residues.

This chain connects TRBV7-6 to TRBJ2-7; D is possibly TRBD1 (5 bases). Germline V CDR1 and CDR2: SGHVS, FNYEAQ. Trimming removed 0 bases from V and 5 bases from J, with 17 bases in between. The CDR3 is 16 residues long. The CDR3 reads CASSLASPGKADEQYF. Written as DNA, the CDR3 is TGTGCCAGCAGCTTAGCTTCCCCAGGGAAGGCCGACGAGCAGTACTTC.

The V and J genes are TRBV5-1 and TRBJ2-1; 8 bases map to TRBD2. CDR3 length equals 15 residues. Looked up from germline, CDR1 is SGHRS and CDR2 is YFSETQ. J was trimmed by 10 bases and V by 0 bases; bases with no gene match: 9. The CDR3, as DNA: TGCGCCAGCAGCTTGGAAAGCGGGAGAGGTTGGGAGCAGTTCTTC. This translates into CASSLESGRGWEQFF.

J is TRBJ2-1 and V is TRBV27; 8 bases are shared with TRBD1. Germline values: CDR1 MNHEY, CDR2 SMNVEV (reference sequence). V lost 6 bases and J lost 8; bases outside the gene matches: 12. This CDR3 is built from 15 residues. The CDR3 DNA sequence: TGTGCCAGCAGCAACGCAGGGGGCTTAATCCATGAGCAGTTCTTC. Its protein is CASSNAGGLIHEQFF.